This T cell receptor beta chain was identified in a study of blood T cell repertoires in COVID-19. Study at large: Samples taken during acute and convalescent COVID-19 were collected in the United States, Italy and Spain. T cells, B-cell-depleted T cells, or PBMCs provided the cDNA or gDNA that served as material.

Clones were read by immunoSEQ multiplex PCR, and TCRdb kept only the in-frame ones, dropping some. The sample carries about 200,000 clones, approximately 86% recorded once. The CDR3 covers 15 residues. V dropped 4 bases and J dropped 10; count of bases not matched to a gene: 5. Germline assignment: CDR1 LGHDT and CDR2 YNNKEL (reference sequence). This clone occurred a few times. The sequence was obtained from a woman between 55 and 75 years old with acute COVID-19. The chain couples TRBV3-1 (or the pseudogene TRBV3-2) to TRBJ2-1; TRBD2 matches at 15 bases. The specimen sequenced was PBMCs or T cells enriched from blood (not recorded which). This CDR3 reads CASSPGLAGGGEQFF. As DNA, the CDR3 is TGTGCCAGCAGCCCCGGACTAGCGGGAGGGGGGGAGCAGTTCTTC.